This entry lists 30 T cell receptor beta chains sequenced from one sample in a study of OX40 agonist ivuxolimab in advanced cancers. Assay: immunoSEQ multiplex PCR; the TCRdb copy retains only in-frame clones and omits some. The sample carries approximately 42,000 clones, around 90% recorded once. This material consisted of CD4+ or CD8+ T cells sorted from blood, taken in a trial of the OX40 agonist ivuxolimab. The receptors come from an adult with an advanced solid tumor such as melanoma, head and neck, liver or kidney cancer.

The rearrangement uses TRBV28 and TRBJ2-7, with a possible D match to TRBD1 (5 bases). Germline loops: CDR1 MDHEN, CDR2 SYDVKM. The CDR3 totals 15 residues. Trimming removed 1 base from V and 2 bases from J, with 12 bases in between. CDR3 sequence reads: CASSLLGGAAYEQYF. In DNA form, the CDR3 reads TGTGCCAGCAGTTTATTGGGTGGGGCAGCCTACGAGCAGTACTTC.

The CDR3 here is CASSLRNGDRVMVRGYTF. The CDR3 DNA reads TGTGCCAGCAGCTTAAGGAACGGAGACAGGGTTATGGTACGGGGCTACACCTTC. The rearrangement joins TRBV7-8 to TRBJ1-2; the match to TRBD1 covers 7 bases. The ends lost 2 bases at V and 8 bases at J; junction bases unmatched: 20. The CDR3 extends over 18 amino acids. CDR1 is SGHVS and CDR2 is FQNEAQ in the germline V gene.

This clone was recorded only once. This chain joins TRBV7-8 and TRBJ2-1, with D unclear. The germline V gene has CDR1 SGHVS and CDR2 FQNEAQ. The V and J ends lost 1 base and 2 bases respectively, with 9 bases between them. The length of the CDR3 is 15 residues. The chain's CDR3 is CASSLVAGPYNEQFF. As DNA, the CDR3 is TGTGCCAGCAGCTTAGTGGCCGGGCCCTACAATGAGCAGTTCTTC.

J is TRBJ2-7 and V is TRBV27; D is undetermined. The CDR3 is 14 residues long. Looked up from germline, CDR1 is MNHEY and CDR2 is SMNVEV (reference sequence). Trimming shortened V by 5 bases and J by 2 bases, and 13 bases separated the two germline ends. The CDR3, as DNA: TGTGCCAGCAGTCCCCTCGGGTCCCCCTACGAGCAGTACTTC. It yields the protein CASSPLGSPYEQYF.

The J gene is TRBJ2-5, the V gene TRBV6-5; no definite D call. Trimming shortened V by 10 bases and J by 9 bases, and 15 bases separated the two germline ends. The CDR3 has 11 residues. The germline V gene has CDR1 MNHEY and CDR2 SVGAGI. The CDR3: CATSYSWAQYF. The CDR3 nucleotides read TGTGCCACCTCATACTCTTGGGCCCAGTACTTC.

CDR3: CASTSSGAAHTDTQYF. DNA of the CDR3: TGTGCCAGCACATCTAGCGGGGCCGCCCACACAGATACGCAGTATTTT. The rearrangement joins TRBV2 to TRBJ2-3, with 9 bases matching TRBD2. The germline V gene encodes CDR1 SNHLY and CDR2 FYNNEI. The CDR3 contains 16 residues. J gave up 2 bases and V 7 bases, and 10 bases lay outside the gene matches.

The V and J genes are TRBV28 and TRBJ2-7; tentative D call: TRBD2 (5 bases). The CDR3 length is 15 residues. V was cut by 6 bases and J by 0 bases, with 15 bases left in between. Germline V CDR1 and CDR2: MDHEN, SYDVKM. The CDR3 is CASSPTKGSSYEQYF. DNA of the CDR3: TGTGCCAGCAGCCCGACTAAAGGGAGCTCCTACGAGCAGTACTTC.

This chain's CDR3 is CASSPRTGLNQPQHF. DNA for the CDR3: TGTGCCAGCAGCCCTCGGACAGGGTTAAATCAGCCCCAGCATTTT. V gene TRBV7-8 combines with J gene TRBJ1-5; TRBD1 aligns across 8 bases. This CDR3 contains 15 residues. CDR1 SGHVS and CDR2 FQNEAQ come from the germline V gene. Losses at the gene ends were 5 bases for V and 4 bases for J; bases not matched to a gene: 7.

This clone was recorded once. Compared with germline, one end of the junction differs, possibly owing to a read error. The CDR3 coding sequence is TGTGCCAGTAACACTAACACCGGGGAGCTGATTTTT. Its protein product is CASNTNTGELIF. The genes are TRBV7-6 and TRBJ2-2, with D maybe TRBD2 (5 bases). Germline CDR1 SGHVS, CDR2 FNYEAQ. The CDR3 is 12 amino acids. Variable domain in full (rest from reference TRBV7-6 and TRBJ2-2): GAGVSQSPRYKVTKRGQDVALRCDPISGHVSLYWYRQALGQGPEFLTYFNYEAQQDKSGLPNDRFSAERPEGSISTLTIQRTEQRDSAMYRCASNTNTGELIFGEGSRLTVL.

V usage is TRBV27 and J usage is TRBJ2-3; 12 bases agree with TRBD2. Germline values: CDR1 MNHEY, CDR2 SMNVEV (reference sequence). Trimming cost V 10 bases and J 0 bases; bases outside gene matches: 14. The CDR3 spans 18 residues. CDR3 DNA: TGTGCCACATCGACCCTAGCGGGGGGGCAGTCCAGCACAGATACGCAGTATTTT. Protein product: CATSTLAGGQSSTDTQYF.

The chain links TRBV5-6 to TRBJ1-1; D unresolved. V dropped 4 bases and J dropped 2 bases, with 3 bases sitting between them. Germline CDR1 is SGHDT and CDR2 is YYEEEE. This CDR3 comprises 11 residues. CDR3 amino acids: CASSRNTEAFF. CDR3 in DNA: TGTGCCAGCAGCCGAAACACTGAAGCTTTCTTT.

In its sample, this clone was seen once. This rearrangement joins TRBV4-2 to TRBJ1-1; D is possibly TRBD1 (5 bases). V was trimmed by 1 base and J by 3 bases, leaving 15 bases between them. Germline assignment: CDR1 LGHNA and CDR2 YNFKEQ. The CDR3 extends over 16 amino acids. The CDR3 DNA is TGTGCCAGCAGCCAAGCATGGACGCTAGGGGACACTGAAGCTTTCTTT. Translating it yields CASSQAWTLGDTEAFF.

The chain is built from TRBV29-1 and TRBJ1-1, with D perhaps matching TRBD1 (5 bases). V gave up 7 bases and J gave up 5 bases, with 17 bases separating them. The germline gives CDR1 SQVTM, CDR2 ANQGSEA. This CDR3 region has 13 residues. CDR3 residues: CSAPWDHGTEAFF. In nucleotides, the CDR3 is TGCAGCGCCCCATGGGACCACGGGACTGAAGCTTTCTTT.

V usage is TRBV7-2 and J usage is TRBJ2-5; D perhaps matches TRBD2 (6 bases). Trimming took 5 bases from V and 0 from J, leaving 16 bases between them. The CDR3 runs to 16 residues. CDR1 and CDR2 from the germline V gene are SGHTA and FQGNSA. CDR3 loop: CASSLVEGGYQETQYF. DNA for the CDR3: TGTGCCAGCAGCCTTGTGGAGGGCGGATACCAAGAGACCCAGTACTTC.

This chain joins TRBV5-6 and TRBJ2-1; possible D gene TRBD1, 6 bases. The length of the CDR3 is 13 residues. Germline CDR1 reads SGHDT; CDR2 reads YYEEEE. Trimming removed 0 bases at V and 8 bases at J, with 9 bases between. The CDR3 loop reads CASSLARQDEQFF. Here the CDR3 DNA reads TGTGCCAGCAGCTTGGCGCGACAGGATGAGCAGTTCTTC.

Remarks on this clone: The junction shows a germline mismatch at one end, possibly a read error. This sequence joins TRBV11-3 and TRBJ2-1; 8 bases are shared with TRBD2. This CDR3 region has 18 residues. The germline CDR1 and CDR2 sequences are SGHNT and YENEEA. CDR3 nucleotides: TGTGCCAGCAGCTTGGGGATAGCGGGGCCCCACTCCCACAATGAGCAGTTCTTC. Translated, it gives CASSLGIAGPHSHNEQFF. Based on the CDR3 plus reference TRBV11-3 and TRBJ2-1, the full variable domain is EAGVVQSPRYKIIEKKQPVAFWCNPISGHNTLYWYLQNLGQGPELLIRYENEEAVDDSQLPKDRFSAERLKGVDSTLKIQPAELGDSAVYLCASSLGIAGPHSHNEQFFGPGTRLTVL.

The CDR3 region is CASRPGILVEEKLFF. The CDR3 DNA reads TGTGCCAGCAGACCCGGAATCCTCGTCGAGGAAAAACTGTTTTTT. The chain recombines TRBV27 with TRBJ1-4; D ambiguous. CDR1 is MNHEY, CDR2 SMNVEV, per germline (reference sequence). Trimming cost V 6 bases and J 8 bases, with 19 bases left between them. The CDR3 length is 15 residues. Full variable domain (missing parts from reference TRBV27 and TRBJ1-4): EAQVTQNPRYLITVTGKKLTVTCSQNMNHEYMSWYRQDPGLGLRQIYYSMNVEVTDKGDVPEGYKVSRKEKRNFPLILESPSPNQTSLYFCASRPGILVEEKLFFGSGTQLSVL.

This chain links TRBV19 with TRBJ2-1; a possible D gene is TRBD1 (6 bases). V lost 5 bases, J lost 9 bases, and 20 bases lay in between. This CDR3 has 15 residues. The germline V gene has CDR1 LNHDA and CDR2 SQIVND (reference sequence). Here the CDR3 DNA reads TGTGCCAGTAGTTTCGGACTGTCCCAGACAGGTGAGCAGTTCTTC. Protein product: CASSFGLSQTGEQFF.

The V gene is TRBV6-8, the J gene TRBJ2-7; 11 nucleotides align to TRBD1. Trimming cost V 5 bases and J 3 bases; bases outside gene matches: 6. From germline, CDR1 is MNHGY and CDR2 SAAAGT. This CDR3 region has 15 residues. The CDR3 DNA follows: TGTGCCAGCAGTGACTACGGGACAGGGGGCTACGAGCAGTACGTC. It encodes CASSDYGTGGYEQYV.

The chain combines TRBV9 with TRBJ1-3, with 7 bases fitting TRBD1. Germline V gene lookup returns CDR1 SGDLS and CDR2 YYNGEE. The CDR3 runs to 17 residues. Trimming removed 4 bases from V and 4 bases from J; junction bases left unmatched: 14. CDR3 sequence: CASSTSDTGVDGNTIYF. The CDR3 DNA sequence: TGTGCCAGCAGCACGTCGGATACAGGGGTAGACGGAAACACCATATATTTT.

The chain recombines TRBV5-4 with TRBJ2-1; D is undetermined. Germline-derived CDR1 and CDR2 are SGHNT and YYREEE (reference sequence). V was clipped by 2 bases and J by 3 bases, with 9 bases between them. This CDR3 has 14 amino acids. In nucleotides, the CDR3 is TGTGCCAGCAGCTTCGAGGAGAGCTACAATGAGCAGTTCTTC. Its translation: CASSFEESYNEQFF. Complete variable domain (other parts from reference TRBV5-4 and TRBJ2-1): ETGVTQSPTHLIKTRGQQVTLRCSSQSGHNTVSWYQQALGQGPQFIFQYYREEENGRGNFPPRFSGLQFPNYSSELNVNALELDDSALYLCASSFEESYNEQFFGPGTRLTVL.

This chain uses TRBV12-1 with TRBJ2-4; TRBD1 reflects the table's D call only, with no check against the DNA. TRBV12-1 is termed a pseudogene. The CDR3 is made up of 16 amino acids. The CDR3 bases are TGTGCCAGCAGCTCCGTTCAGTGTCTAGCCAAAAACATTCAGTACTTC. Translated, it gives CASSSVQCLAKNIQYF.

This clone was seen only once. The chain carries TRBV6-6 and TRBJ2-3; 10 nucleotides line up with TRBD2. J lost 0 bases, V lost 9 bases, and 6 bases had no gene match. The CDR3 loop spans 15 amino acids. Germline-derived CDR1 and CDR2 are MNHNY and SVGAGI (reference sequence). The CDR3 region is CASKPSGGSTDTQYF. For the CDR3, the DNA is TGTGCCAGTAAACCTAGCGGGGGTAGCACAGATACGCAGTATTTT.

In its sample, this clone was seen once. The rearrangement uses TRBV29-1 and TRBJ2-1, with TRBD2 as a possible D gene (5 bases). The CDR3 is 10 amino acids. The V gene lost 0 bases and the J gene lost 12 bases, with 6 bases spanning the gap. The germline V gene has CDR1 SQVTM and CDR2 ANQGSEA. For the CDR3, the DNA is TGCAGCGTTGAAGAAGGACTGCAGTTCTTC. Encoded protein: CSVEEGLQFF.

The chain combines TRBV9 with TRBJ2-1; D might be TRBD2 (5 bases). This CDR3 is built from 14 residues. V lost 3 bases and J lost 7, with 14 bases in between. Germline V lookup: CDR1 SGDLS, CDR2 YYNGEE. The CDR3 DNA sequence: TGTGCCAGCAGCGGACCTAGCATAGGAAATGAGCAGTTCTTC. This sequence encodes CASSGPSIGNEQFF.

This clone was seen once. The chain couples TRBV19 to TRBJ2-1, with a weak D call TRBD2 (6 bases). Trimming stripped 3 bases from V and 2 bases from J, with 11 bases between. The CDR3 has 15 amino acids. Germline loops: CDR1 LNHDA, CDR2 SQIVND (reference sequence). CDR3 in DNA: TGTGCCAGTAGTATTGCGGGGAACCCCTACAATGAGCAGTTCTTC. This gives the protein CASSIAGNPYNEQFF.

The rearrangement joins TRBV15 to TRBJ1-2, with 7 bases that match TRBD1. V was clipped by 3 bases and J by 4 bases; unmatched bases: 8. This CDR3 region has 15 residues. CDR1 is LNHNV and CDR2 is YYDKDF in the germline V gene (reference sequence). Here the CDR3 DNA reads TGTGCCACCAGCAGGAACCGGGACAGTTCCTATGGCTACACCTTC. Translation: CATSRNRDSSYGYTF.

The DNA for the CDR3 is TGTGCCAGCAGTTCACCTCCAGATACGCAGTATTTT. Protein product: CASSSPPDTQYF. The rearrangement uses TRBV28 and TRBJ2-3; D unclear. This CDR3 region has 12 residues. In germline, CDR1 is MDHEN, CDR2 SYDVKM. The V end was cut by 4 bases, the J end by 4 bases, with 6 bases between.

This chain uses TRBV30 with TRBJ1-5; D possibly corresponds to TRBD1 (5 bases). The CDR3 length is 15 residues. From germline, CDR1 is GTSNPN and CDR2 SVGIG (reference sequence). The ends were cut back, 1 base at V and 1 base at J, with 11 bases in the middle. Here the CDR3 DNA reads TGTGCCTGGAGTGGAGGGCAGGGCAGCAATCAGCCCCAGCATTTT. Translation: CAWSGGQGSNQPQHF.

This clone was seen only once. The chain combines TRBV9 with TRBJ2-3, with D perhaps being TRBD1 or TRBD2 (7 bases each). From germline, CDR1 is SGDLS and CDR2 YYNGEE. The CDR3 totals 16 residues. Trimming took off 2 bases at V and 3 bases at J, with 16 bases between the two ends. The CDR3 region is CASSVGRGRGTDTQYF. The CDR3 coding sequence is TGTGCCAGCAGCGTGGGGAGGGGGCGCGGTACAGATACGCAGTATTTT.